Listed below are T cell receptor beta chains from one sample, sequenced in a study of early T cells in non-severe SARS-CoV-2 infection. TCRdb ran MiXCR on the 5' RACE reads and lists one entry per CDR3 protein. The sample consists of tens of thousands of distinct CDR3 sequences, about 9.1% of them appearing once. Specimen: whole blood. These receptors were collected from an adult who was a healthcare worker with PCR-confirmed SARS-CoV-2 infection or an uninfected control (not recorded which). The conserved cysteine and the conserved F or W are not part of the CDR3 here. Only part of the rows carry a size: once, few, many, or a class if the clone is expanded.

cdr3_length	clone_size	v_call	j_call	cdr3_aa
13	many	TRBV21-1	TRBJ1-3	ASSTDGSSGNTIY
12	many	TRBV18	TRBJ1-5	ASSRSGGDQPQH
10	many	TRBV10-2	TRBJ1-1	ASSEGRTRAF
13	many	TRBV7-2	TRBJ2-3	ASSRKVFKADTQY
13	few	TRBV6-2/TRBV6-3	TRBJ2-5	ASSLREGLQETQY
14	.	TRBV27	TRBJ2-1	ASSFYSGRTNNEQF
12	many	TRBV7-9	TRBJ2-5	ASSRDSPRETQY
12	many	TRBV19	TRBJ2-1	ASTGGPFHNEQF
12	many	TRBV19	TRBJ1-2	ASSGQGNAHGYT
13	many	TRBV6-5	TRBJ1-3	ASTDRARSGNTIY
10	many	TRBV19	TRBJ2-3	ASSTSGDTQY
9	many	TRBV7-9	TRBJ1-1	ASSLLRAAF
11	.	TRBV3-1	TRBJ2-3	ASSTGTADTQY
12	many	TRBV28	TRBJ2-2	ASRLASNTGELF
13	many	TRBV7-6	TRBJ2-1	ASCLLAGADNEQF
13	many	TRBV7-9	TRBJ2-5	ASSPVAVYQETQY
13	many	TRBV27	TRBJ1-4	ASSFGGMFREKLF